This TCR beta chain derives from a study of T cells after posttransplantation cyclophosphamide. Study results and limitations: Later blood repertoires were often dominated by clones from the donor CD8+ memory compartment. Skin or GI-infiltrating T cells shared few TRB sequences with blood. TRB clonality was highly associated with recipient CMV seropositivity and reactivation.

Clones were sequenced by immunoSEQ multiplex PCR, and TCRdb holds only the in-frame ones, with some missing. The profile covers 30,000 to 50,000 clones, none occurring a single time. The related graft donor's blood sample was taken on the day of bone marrow donation. This clone was detected many times. Its antigen remains unidentified. The TCR originated in a woman in her forties or fifties in good health and a related stem cell transplant donor. Specimen: PBMCs.

This CDR3 reads CASSLDRANSPLHF. The CDR3 DNA is TGTGCCAGCAGCTTAGACAGGGCCAATTCACCCCTCCACTTT. The chain uses TRBV7-2 and TRBJ1-6, with D possibly being TRBD1 (6 bases). Trimming removed 1 base from V and 7 bases from J, with 8 bases in between. This CDR3 comprises 14 residues. Germline V gene data show CDR1 as SGHTA and CDR2 as FQGNSA.